The clone carrying this T cell receptor (beta chain) was seen more than once but under ten times. Its antigen is undetermined. This sample stems from a study of post-analysis software for immune sequencing data. For the study at large: Disease trajectories encompassed relapsing-remitting, secondary progressive and progressive-relapsing multiple sclerosis.

The CDR3 contains 12 residues. Trimming took off 3 bases at V and 5 bases at J, with 6 bases between the two ends. In germline, CDR1 is SGHDT, CDR2 YYEEEE. Study-level findings and limits: Significantly lower normalized Chao1 diversity was found in patients with multiple sclerosis relative to controls. Five TRBV segments, including TRBV5-6, TRBV5-1 and TRBV20-1, were more frequent in patients than controls. The F measure placed samples prepared in the same batch into strongly shared clusters.

TCR beta libraries were prepared from cDNA with unique molecular identifiers. Approximately 0.5 million cDNA molecules were recovered from an input of about 0.9 to 10 million T cells. TCRdb re-called the PCR reads through MiXCR, storing one row per CDR3 protein. The table has 750,000 to 950,000 distinct CDR3 sequences, 46% seen once. The chain uses TRBV5-6 and TRBJ1-5; D unresolved. The TCR comes from a girl aged 10-17 years with multiple sclerosis. Material: blood. CDR3 DNA: TGTGCCAGCAGCTCGTTCGATCAGCCCCAGCATTTT. Translating gives CASSSFDQPQHF.